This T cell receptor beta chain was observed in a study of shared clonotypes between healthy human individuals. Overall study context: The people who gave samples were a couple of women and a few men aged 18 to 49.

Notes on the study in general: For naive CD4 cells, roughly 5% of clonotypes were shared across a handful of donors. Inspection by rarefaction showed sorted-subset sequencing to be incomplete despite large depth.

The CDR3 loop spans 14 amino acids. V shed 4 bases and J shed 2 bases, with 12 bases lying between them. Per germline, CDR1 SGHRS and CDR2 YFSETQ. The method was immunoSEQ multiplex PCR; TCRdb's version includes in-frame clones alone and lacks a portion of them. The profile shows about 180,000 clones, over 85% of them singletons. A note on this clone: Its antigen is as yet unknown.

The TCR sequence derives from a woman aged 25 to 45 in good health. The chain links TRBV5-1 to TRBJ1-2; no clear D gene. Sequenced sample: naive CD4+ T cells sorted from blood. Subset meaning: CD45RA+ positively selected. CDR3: CASSPIRENYGYTF. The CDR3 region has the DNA TGCGCCAGCAGCCCTATTAGGGAGAACTATGGCTACACCTTC.